One and the same sample provided the 20 T cell receptor delta chains below, sequenced in a study of DNA immune sequencing with unique molecular identifiers. A 32-plex genomic DNA assay used primers for all 8 TRDV and 4 TRDJ genes. In roughly 3 barcoding PCR cycles, molecules received a 12-nucleotide UMI, then adapter PCR followed. TCRdb made new clone calls on the multiplex PCR reads using CATT. The sample records 2,000 to 2,500 delta-chain clones, about an eighth being singletons. Sequencing was performed on gamma-delta T cells enriched from blood buffy coat, or unenriched PBMCs (not recorded which). These receptors came from a human donor in good health.

In the case of this clone: A read error is likely here: a far larger clone is one base away. This same CDR3 is encoded by further DNA sequences in the sample. The chain carries TRDV2 and TRDJ1; D is undetermined. This CDR3 region has 15 residues. Germline V gene data show CDR1 as GEAIGNYY and CDR2 as EKD. In DNA form, the CDR3 reads TGTGCCTGTGACGGCGTCGGTGCAAACACTGATAAACTCATCTTT. Translated: CACDGVGANTDKLIF.

Turning to this clone: This sequence is one base from a far larger clone and is likely a read error. The chain has TRDV1 and TRDJ1, with TRDD3 matching over 10 bases. No J gene was available from TCRdb, and it was assigned here by a germline match of the DNA. The CDR3 runs to 24 residues. With V trimmed by 2 bases and J by 1 base, 28 bases remained unmatched. Germline V CDR1 and CDR2: TSWWSYY, QGS. CDR3 region: CALGESSAFLLDRTGGFCTDKLIF. The DNA for the CDR3 is TGTGCTCTTGGGGAATCGTCCGCCTTCCTATTAGACAGGACTGGGGGATTCTGCACCGATAAACTCATCTTT.

Turning to this clone: A read error likely explains this, since a far larger clone differs by one base. Other DNA sequences in this specimen translate into the identical CDR3. The J gene is TRDJ1, the V gene TRDV2; TRDD3 matches at 8 bases. CDR3 length equals 15 residues. Germline values: CDR1 GEAIGNYY, CDR2 EKD. As DNA, the CDR3 is TGTGCTTGTGACATTCTGGGGGACCGAACCGATAAACTCATCTTT. Translating it yields CACDILGDRTDKLIF.

This chain connects TRDV1 to TRDJ1; 8 bases are a match to TRDD3. Since TCRdb gives no J gene, matching the DNA to germline was used here to assign it. CDR1 TSWWSYY and CDR2 QGS come from the germline V gene. The V and J ends lost 2 bases and 0 bases, in that order; junction bases with no gene match: 29. CDR3 size: 24 residues. The CDR3 spells CALGEALAAWGYLGGLPHTDKLIF. CDR3 in DNA: TGTGCTCTTGGGGAAGCCCTGGCCGCATGGGGATACCTGGGGGGGCTACCCCACACCGATAAACTCATCTTT.

The CDR3 loop reads CALGELVSTNWGLNKLIF. The DNA of the CDR3 is TGTGCTCTTGGGGAACTAGTTTCTACCAACTGGGGGCTCAATAAACTCATCTTT. The J gene is TRDJ1; the V gene was not called; the tabulated D call, TRDD3, remains unverified against the DNA. This CDR3 has 18 residues.

This clone ranks as large. Other DNA sequences in the same sample also yield this CDR3. The rearrangement joins TRDV2 to TRDJ1, with 7 bases matching TRDD3. Germline assignment: CDR1 GEAIGNYY and CDR2 EKD. Trimming at V came to 3 bases and at J to 1 base, leaving 16 bases not matched to a gene. The CDR3 runs 18 residues. This chain's CDR3 is CACDPLMGETAGTDKLIF. The DNA of the CDR3 is TGTGCCTGTGACCCCCTAATGGGGGAAACCGCGGGCACCGATAAACTCATCTTT.

This clone was seen more than once but under ten times. A far bigger clonotype differs at one base, so this is likely a read error. Other nucleotide sequences from this sample produce the same CDR3. The V and J genes are TRDV2 and TRDJ3, with no clear D. This CDR3 contains 17 residues. Trimming pared 1 base from V and 1 base from J, leaving 10 bases between. Germline CDR1 is GEAIGNYY and CDR2 is EKD. Here the CDR3 reads CACDTSPPSWDTRQMFF. DNA for the CDR3: TGTGCCTGTGACACATCGCCCCCTTCCTGGGACACCCGACAGATGTTTTTC.

This clone came up a few times. The TCRdb record carries a much larger clone's protein, which differs from this DNA's translation at residue 16; a read error is the likely cause, and the protein listed here is the DNA translation. The chain combines TRDV2 with TRDJ1; 9 bases fit TRDD3. The J call may be mistaken, given a closer DNA end match to TRDJ2. The CDR3 has 17 residues. Germline CDR1 reads GEAIGNYY; CDR2 reads EKD. CDR3 in DNA: TGTGCCTGTGACACTCTGGGGGATGGAAAGTACACCGATAAACTCTTCTTT. Translating it yields CACDTLGDGKYTDKLFF.

By share, this clone counts as medium-sized. The rearrangement joins TRDV2 to TRDJ1; TRDD3 agrees at 9 bases. Germline lookup yields CDR1 GEAIGNYY and CDR2 EKD. The V gene end was trimmed by 0 bases and the J gene end by 4 bases; junction bases not matched to a gene: 17. The CDR3 consists of 19 residues. The chain's CDR3 is CACDTVSPLGDPHDDKLIF. The CDR3 bases are TGTGCCTGTGACACCGTTTCTCCACTGGGGGACCCTCATGACGATAAACTCATCTTT.

In this sample, this clone is medium-sized. The chain employs TRDV2 and TRDJ1, with 9 bases fitting TRDD3. Per the germline V gene, CDR1 is GEAIGNYY and CDR2 is EKD. With V trimmed by 7 bases and J by 0 bases, 11 bases remained unmatched. The CDR3 has 16 amino acids. CDR3 protein: CACDLLGDAYTDKLIF. As DNA, the CDR3 is TGTGCCTGCGATCTACTGGGGGACGCGTACACCGATAAACTCATCTTT.

This clone was observed a few times. The protein given by TCRdb reflects a much larger clone and differs at residue 11 from this DNA's translation, likely from a read error; the protein shown is the DNA's translation. The V gene is TRDV2, the J gene TRDJ1; the match to TRDD3 covers 7 bases. The CDR3 is made up of 15 amino acids. Per germline, CDR1 GEAIGNYY and CDR2 EKD. The CDR3: CACDLLGTDTYKLIF. The CDR3 DNA reads TGTGCCTGTGACCTACTGGGGACAGACACCTATAAACTCATCTTT.

Worth noting for this clone: The protein in TCRdb stems from a much larger clone and differs at residue 12 from this DNA's translation, likely a read error; here the protein is translated from the DNA. This chain links TRDV2 with TRDJ1; 9 bases agree with TRDD3. Per germline, CDR1 GEAIGNYY and CDR2 EKD. The CDR3 contains 16 residues. The CDR3 DNA reads as TGTGCCTGTGACACCCTTACTGGGGGAGACACCGTTAAACTCATCTTT. Amino acid sequence: CACDTLTGGDTVKLIF.

No V gene call was produced; the J gene was TRDJ1; the table gives TRDD3 as D, unverified against the DNA. This CDR3 is built from 19 residues. The CDR3 region has the DNA TGTGCTCTTGGGGAAATGCTCGGTCTGGGGGGTCCGTGCACCGATAAACTCATCTTT. Protein: CALGEMLGLGGPCTDKLIF.

Points on this clone: The translation of this DNA and the TCRdb protein of a much larger clone differ at residue 11, probably owing to a read error; the protein shown here is translated from the DNA. The DNA for the CDR3 is TGTGCCTGTGACGCTATTAGTACTGGGGGATGCCTCACCGATAAACTCATCTTT. Its protein is CACDAISTGGCLTDKLIF. The chain joins TRDV2 to TRDJ1; 10 bases line up with TRDD3. The J gene is absent in TCRdb and was assigned here via DNA matching to germline. The CDR3 has 18 residues. The V gene's germline CDR1 is GEAIGNYY and CDR2 EKD. The V gene end was trimmed by 3 bases and the J gene end by 1 base; junction bases not matched to a gene: 13.

This clone has just a few counts. A far more abundant clone sits one base away, making this likely a read error. This chain uses TRDV2 with TRDJ2; TRDD3 matches 12 bases. Germline-derived CDR1 and CDR2 are GEAIGNYY and EKD. The CDR3 is made up of 18 amino acids. Here the CDR3 DNA reads TGTGCCTGTGACACCCTACTGGGGGATACTTCTCTGACACCACAACTCTTCTTT. It translates to CACDTLLGDTSLTPQLFF.

This clone was detected only a few times. A much larger clone sits a single nucleotide away, making a read error possible. The sample carries other DNA sequences with the same CDR3. The rearrangement links TRDV2 to TRDJ2; D is uncertain. The CDR3 consists of 16 residues. V shed 0 bases and J shed 0 bases, with 10 bases lying between them. CDR1 is GEAIGNYY, CDR2 EKD, per germline. CDR3 sequence: CACDTVGGALTAQLFF. In nucleotides, the CDR3 is TGTGCCTGTGACACCGTTGGTGGAGCTTTGACAGCACAACTCTTCTTT.

This clone came up a few times. The protein recorded in TCRdb matches a much larger clone and deviates from this DNA's translation at residue 14, suggesting a read error; the protein here is obtained by translating the DNA. J is TRDJ1 and V is TRDV2; 13 bases line up with TRDD3. The CDR3 covers 20 residues. Germline V gene lookup returns CDR1 GEAIGNYY and CDR2 EKD. The ends lost 0 bases at V and 1 base at J; junction bases unmatched: 13. In DNA, the CDR3 is TGTGCCTGTGACACCGTCGCTACTGGGGGATACGGAGGGTTCACCGATAAACTCATCTTT. It translates to CACDTVATGGYGGFTDKLIF.

The J gene is TRDJ3, the V gene TRDV2; 8 nucleotides agree with TRDD3. J lost 0 bases, V lost 1 base, and 4 bases had no gene match. The CDR3 contains 18 residues. The germline gives CDR1 GEAIGNYY, CDR2 EKD. The CDR3 DNA sequence: TGTGCCTGTGACACGGGGATACCTTCCTCCTGGGACACCCGACAGATGTTTTTC. Translation gives CACDTGIPSSWDTRQMFF.

As for this clone: TCRdb has a much larger clone's protein, which differs at residue 14 from the translation of this DNA, likely because of a read error; what is shown is the protein translated from the DNA. The chain carries TRDV2 and TRDJ1, with 9 positions matching TRDD3. Per germline, CDR1 GEAIGNYY and CDR2 EKD. This CDR3 has 17 amino acids. CDR3 loop: CACDTLGDGKYTDILIF. The CDR3 nucleotides read TGTGCCTGTGACACTCTGGGGGATGGAAAGTACACCGATATACTCATCTTT.

This clone was seen a handful of times. This likely came from a read error, as a far larger clone is one base away. Other DNA sequences in the same sample also yield this CDR3. The chain joins TRDV2 to TRDJ1; 11 bases agree with TRDD3. Per the germline V gene, CDR1 is GEAIGNYY and CDR2 is EKD. The CDR3 has 15 amino acids. The CDR3 nucleotides read TGTGCCTGTGACCTACTGGGGGATAGGGGCGATAAACTCATCTTC. It translates to CACDLLGDRGDKLIF.